Listed here is a single T cell receptor (beta chain). Its antigen is unknown. The sample holds no much larger clone one base away, and base qualities are not on file. This entry belongs to a study of PD-L1 blockade in urothelial cancer (dated by TCRdb to about 2017). Notes on the research overall: Every patient began therapy around 2014 and was given atezolizumab 1,200 mg intravenously every 3 weeks. About nine tenths of the roughly 29 patients were males with bladder-origin urothelial cancer, and 18 of 29 reported a prior smoking history. Patients had an ECOG performance status of 0 or 1 and had received between 0 and 3 prior chemotherapy regimens. Blood samples were analyzed at two time points: 3 weeks after treatment start (second dose) and 6 weeks after treatment start. Blood samples yielded a median of roughly 140,000 T cells and more than 80,000 unique TCRs, with median clonality approximately 0.08. An exploratory multi-omic analysis was conducted of the somatic, immune and clinical correlates of response to PD-L1 blockade with atezolizumab in urothelial cancer. Pretreatment tumor samples and matched peripheral blood, collected serially before and after atezolizumab treatment, underwent TCR sequencing. Durable clinical benefit was defined as progression-free survival longer than 6 months, and TCR features were also tested against progression-free and overall survival. In the same patients who had TCR sequencing, pretreatment tumors also underwent whole exome sequencing and RNA sequencing. Durable clinical benefit was achieved by nine patients and was not achieved by 20 patients. Pretreatment blood TCR-seq was available for about 27 patients, at least one posttreatment blood collection was obtained for around 24 patients, and tumor TCR-seq was available for around 24 patients.

What the authors observed across the whole study: Small sample size (n of about 29) and many exploratory analyses mean the results are intended to be hypothesis-generating. Patients with durable benefit showed greater expansion of tumor-associated TCR clones in peripheral blood 3 weeks after starting treatment (n ≈ 22, p = 0.022). A pretreatment peripheral blood TCR clonality below the median was linked to improved progression-free and overall survival.

Synthetic TCR analog templates were spiked into each PCR to estimate absolute template abundance from read counts. TCRbeta CDR3 regions were amplified from genomic DNA with bias-controlled V and J gene primers using the immunoSEQ assay. Sequencing of rearranged TCRbeta segments was performed at approximately 20X coverage. In the source study's methods: Clustering was used to correct sequencing errors, and CDR3s were annotated against IMGT so that V, D and J genes could be assigned. Out-of-frame and stop-codon sequences were excluded, and only productive TCRbeta rearrangements were used in downstream analyses. To compute clonality, Shannon entropy was normalized by the log of the number of unique productive sequences and then subtracted from one. Fisher's exact test with Benjamini-Hochberg correction, using a cutoff of adjusted p below 0.01, was how clones that differed between time points or between blood and tumor were identified. TCRdb's version of the immuneACCESS table is confined to in-frame rearrangements and falls short of the full clone set. An unresolved V gene accounts for under half of the shortfall where checked; the remainder is of unknown origin. V, J and clone size were drawn from that table, and D and trimming were deduced from the DNA. The sample table records about 88,000 clones; roughly nine tenths of these occur just once. The ten top clones hold over 8.5% of the sample.

The CDR3, from cysteine to phenylalanine, totals 15 residues. The sequence is cut down to CDR3 DNA, 45 bases in frame from base 1. V has 6 bases trimmed and J has 3 bases trimmed; junction bases matching no gene number 11. CDR1 and CDR2, per the germline V gene (reference sequence), are SGHNT and YYREEE. The cohort included some 30 patients with locally advanced or metastatic urothelial carcinoma who were treated at Memorial Sloan Kettering on a trial protocol. Peripheral blood mononuclear cells were collected pretreatment and during treatment, at between 1 and 8 total time points per patient. The Qiagen DNeasy Blood extraction kit was used to purify genomic DNA from total PBMCs and tumor samples. Collected pretreatment and during treatment, PBMCs were isolated and stored as previously described.

The specimen was PBMCs, collected around atezolizumab (anti-PD-L1) treatment. This sequence was found in a man in his fifties or sixties with urothelial cancer. The chain employs TRBV5-4 and TRBJ2-7; 8 nucleotides in the junction match TRBD1. CDR3 region: CASTKGTGKLYEQYF. Here is the DNA: TGTGCCAGCACCAAAGGGACAGGAAAACTCTACGAGCAGTACTTC.